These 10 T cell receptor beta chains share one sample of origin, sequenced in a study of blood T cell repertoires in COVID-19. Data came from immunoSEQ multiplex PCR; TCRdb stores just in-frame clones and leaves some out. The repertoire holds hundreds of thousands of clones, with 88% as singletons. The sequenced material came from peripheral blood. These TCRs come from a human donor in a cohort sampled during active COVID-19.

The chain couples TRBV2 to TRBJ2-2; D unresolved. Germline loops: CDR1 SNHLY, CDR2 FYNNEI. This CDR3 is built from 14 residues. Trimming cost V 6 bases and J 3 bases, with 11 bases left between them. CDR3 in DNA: TGTGCCAGCAGAGCAGACGGGTACACCGGGGAGCTGTTTTTT. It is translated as CASRADGYTGELFF.

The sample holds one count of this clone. The CDR3: CASRTDRGPEKLFF. The CDR3 DNA follows: TGTGCCAGCCGTACGGACAGGGGACCCGAAAAACTGTTTTTT. V gene TRBV27 combines with J gene TRBJ1-4, with 9 bases aligning to TRBD1. The V gene's germline CDR1 is MNHEY and CDR2 SMNVEV (reference sequence). The CDR3 has 14 amino acids. V gave up 8 bases and J gave up 8 bases; unmatched junction bases: 9.

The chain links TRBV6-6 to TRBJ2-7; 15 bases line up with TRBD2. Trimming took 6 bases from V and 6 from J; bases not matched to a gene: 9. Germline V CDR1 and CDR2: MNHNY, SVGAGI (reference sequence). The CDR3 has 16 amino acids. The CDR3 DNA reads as TGTGCCAGCAGCCAGCGATCGGGACTAGCGGGAGGCGAGCAGTACTTC. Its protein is CASSQRSGLAGGEQYF.

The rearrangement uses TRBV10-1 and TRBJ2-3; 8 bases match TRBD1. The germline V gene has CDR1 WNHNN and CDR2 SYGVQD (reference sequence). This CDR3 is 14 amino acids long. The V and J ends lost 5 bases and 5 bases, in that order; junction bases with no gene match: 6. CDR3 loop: CASSLDREEDTQYF. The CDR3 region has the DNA TGCGCCAGCAGTTTGGACAGGGAGGAAGATACGCAGTATTTT.

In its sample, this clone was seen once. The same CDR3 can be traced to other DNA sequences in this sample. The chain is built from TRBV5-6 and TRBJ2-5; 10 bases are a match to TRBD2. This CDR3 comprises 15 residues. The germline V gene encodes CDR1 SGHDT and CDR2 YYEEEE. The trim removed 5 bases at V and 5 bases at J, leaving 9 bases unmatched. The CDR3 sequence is CASRYLAGAGETQYF. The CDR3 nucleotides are TGTGCCAGCAGGTATCTAGCGGGGGCCGGGGAGACCCAGTACTTC.

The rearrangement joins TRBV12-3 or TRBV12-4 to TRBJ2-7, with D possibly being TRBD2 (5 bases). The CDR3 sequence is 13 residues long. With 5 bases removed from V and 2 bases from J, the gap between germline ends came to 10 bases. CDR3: CASSTGLPYEQYF. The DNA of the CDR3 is TGTGCCAGCAGTACGGGGTTACCCTACGAGCAGTACTTC.

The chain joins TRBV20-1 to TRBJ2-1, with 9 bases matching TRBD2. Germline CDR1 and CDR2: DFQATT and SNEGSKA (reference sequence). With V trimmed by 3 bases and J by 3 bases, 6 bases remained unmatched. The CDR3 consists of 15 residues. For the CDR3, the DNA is TGCAGTGCTAGTACTGGCGGGAGGGGCTACAATGAGCAGTTCTTC. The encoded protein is CSASTGGRGYNEQFF.

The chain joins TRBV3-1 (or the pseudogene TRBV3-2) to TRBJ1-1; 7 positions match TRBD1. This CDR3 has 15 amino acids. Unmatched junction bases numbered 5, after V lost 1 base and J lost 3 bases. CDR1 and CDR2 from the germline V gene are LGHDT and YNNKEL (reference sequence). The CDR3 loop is CASSQAYRGHTEAFF. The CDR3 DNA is TGTGCCAGCAGCCAAGCCTACAGGGGACACACTGAAGCTTTCTTT.

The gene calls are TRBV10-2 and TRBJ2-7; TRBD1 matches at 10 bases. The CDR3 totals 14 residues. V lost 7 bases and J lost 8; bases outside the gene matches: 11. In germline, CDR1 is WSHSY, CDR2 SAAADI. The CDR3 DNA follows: TGCGCCAGCACAGGTAGGGGACAGGGGACGAAGCAGTACTTC. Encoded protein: CASTGRGQGTKQYF.

CDR3 in DNA: TGTGCCAGCAGCTCCCGTTCCTACGAGCAGTACTTC. Translation: CASSSRSYEQYF. V is TRBV5-8 and J is TRBJ2-7; D remains unclear. The germline V gene has CDR1 SGHTS and CDR2 YDEGEE. V gave up 3 bases and J gave up 1 base, with 5 bases separating them. The CDR3 loop spans 12 amino acids.